This TCR beta chain was recovered during a study of T cell responses to AZD1222 COVID-19 vaccine (dated by TCRdb to about 2021). Study-wide context: A total of about 230 trial participants underwent TCR sequencing, of whom 200 to 220 received two doses of AZD1222 and about 25 received two doses of the MenACWY control vaccine. Trial participants were enrolled by age into subgroups of 18-55, 56-69 and 70-plus years, and around 150, 29 and 61 TCR-sequenced participants, respectively, were included in these subgroups. Findings and caveats that apply to the study as a whole: The vaccine-associated CD4 TCRs covered the entire spike protein, and the dominant responses fell in regions 160-218 and 743-854. Because no day 14 peak-response samples were available, the repertoires could be characterized only after the peak T cell response. Epitopes outside the regions mutated in the B.1.351 and B.1.1.7 variants were reportedly recognized by nearly half of the unique spike-specific TCRs. Only six or seven AZD1222 recipients were SARS-CoV-2 seropositive at baseline, limiting conclusions about previously exposed vaccinees. In the small 56-69-year group, the increase in depth fell short of significance, most likely because of low power. After two AZD1222 doses, spike-specific TCR breadth and depth were significantly higher than at day 0 and than in MenACWY recipients. Participants were mostly white British and included more females than males, and it was suggested by the authors that clonal diversity may have been underestimated.

Its CDR3 holds 15 amino acids, cysteine through phenylalanine. Only CDR3 DNA remains: 45 bases, in frame from the first base. V is clipped by 0 bases and J by 7 bases, and the sequence between their germline boundaries is 12 bases long. CDR1 and CDR2, per the germline V gene, are KGHSH and LQKENI. Turning to this clone: Its antigen is currently not known. No quality values exist for individual bases; no much larger clone is one base distant.

The CDR3 regions of human TCRbeta chains were analyzed by immunosequencing. In the authors' own workflow: Repertoire TCRs were matched against a reference library of SARS-CoV-2-specific TCRs generated with the MIRA antigen-specificity platform. Breadth was defined as the fraction of unique TCRs that were SARS-CoV-2-associated, and depth was defined as the fraction of total T cells that were SARS-CoV-2-associated. Using the MIRA data, each spike-specific TCR was mapped to the spike region that the TCR reacts to and placed in a CD4 or CD8 class. Log10-transformed breadth and depth values were compared by one-way ANOVA with Sidak's multiple comparisons tests. In its TCRdb copy, this immuneACCESS table keeps in-frame sequences only and misses some clones. Where compared with another copy, unresolved V genes explain less than half of these, and the others have no known cause. V, J and clone size reflect that table, while D and trimming were determined from the DNA. The sample table contains under 150,000 clones; only one count was recorded for 92% of them. 3.5% to 4.5% of the sample rests with the top ten.

The intended sense of this specimen's time point label: about 28 days (+/-7) after the second vaccine dose. Because spike-specific TCR depth and breadth did not differ between the two schedules, AZD1222 recipients who got a second dose at roughly 4 weeks were pooled with those who got a second dose at roughly 12 weeks. Samples from vaccinated people were obtained from the UK trials COV001 and COV002, which included a single-blind randomized controlled phase 2/3 trial of AZD1222 (ChAdOx1 nCoV-19) in healthy adults. For TCRbeta chain sequencing, PBMC samples from trial participants were taken at day 0 and at day 28 after the second dose.

Recombination joined TRBV18 with TRBJ2-2; the D segment is perhaps TRBD1 or TRBD2, each sharing 5 matched bases. The material was peripheral blood, obtained 28 days after the second AZD1222 dose. This clonotype was sampled from an adult who received the AZD1222 COVID-19 vaccine. Here is the DNA: TGTGCCAGCTCACCACCGGGGACGAGGCTCGGGGAGCTGTTTTTT. The translation is CASSPPGTRLGELFF.